The rows below give T cell receptor beta chains drawn from one sample of a study of blood T cell repertoires in COVID-19. Generated by immunoSEQ multiplex PCR, the TCRdb table keeps only in-frame clones and is missing some. The sample shows roughly 150,000 clones, roughly 90% of them seen only once. Sequencing used peripheral blood. These receptors all stem from a man in his 60s with active or convalescent COVID-19. Each CDR3 is given without its conserved first and last residue.

ASSRGLAGGVTDTQY	TRBV5-1	TRBJ2-3
ASGEDSWPQH	TRBV12-5	TRBJ1-5
ASTSGTGNTIY	TRBV28	TRBJ1-3
ASSLNLDLEDTQY	TRBV28	TRBJ2-3
ASSAQGNTEAF	TRBV6-2/TRBV6-3	TRBJ1-1
ASGGTGRGTGELF	TRBV2	TRBJ2-2
ATGRGQAPGELF	TRBV24-1	TRBJ2-2
ASSLGGLRTGNTIY	TRBV28	TRBJ1-3
ASSPEMNTEAF	TRBV6-4	TRBJ1-1
SVVATGGLEQY	TRBV29-1	TRBJ2-7
ASSLGVVGREAGELF	TRBV5-4	TRBJ2-2
ATSAARDEKLF	TRBV24-1	TRBJ1-4
ASRPPTGSGNTIY	TRBV6-5	TRBJ1-3
ASSPPFSGPYNEQF	TRBV4-1	TRBJ2-1
ATSDETGIAF	TRBV24-1	TRBJ1-1
ASSLFVGQGWYGYT	TRBV7-9	TRBJ1-2
SVATSGRNDEQF	TRBV29-1	TRBJ2-1
ATRSPGGSGNTIY	TRBV15	TRBJ1-3
ASSLSGTGAYQPQH	TRBV27	TRBJ1-5
ASSPGLGQGAKNIQY	TRBV5-8	TRBJ2-4
ASSRGTGGSIEQF	TRBV11-2	TRBJ2-1
AWKQGNTEAF	TRBV30	TRBJ1-1
AWSEGTGGDSPLH	TRBV30	TRBJ1-6
SVLRGAYEQY	TRBV29-1	TRBJ2-7
ASSGSGGLQETQY	TRBV18	TRBJ2-5
ASSLRLAGGPEQY	TRBV28	TRBJ2-7
ASSISRNQETQY	TRBV19	TRBJ2-5
ASSLEGAYEQF	TRBV12-3/TRBV12-4	TRBJ2-1
ASSPGQATDTQY	TRBV2	TRBJ2-3
ASSYSAGQGYT	TRBV6-6	TRBJ1-2
ASRTGGGPNEKLF	TRBV6-5	TRBJ1-4
ASSSLQDQPQH	TRBV28	TRBJ1-5
ASSYREGSNQPQH	TRBV6-5	TRBJ1-5
ASSSNRASSEQY	TRBV13	TRBJ2-7
ASSRRHALAGGSGELF	TRBV4-2	TRBJ2-2
ASSYGQGGTNEQF	TRBV6-5	TRBJ2-1
AIGGLAGDWNTGELF	TRBV24-1	TRBJ2-2
ASRAGGTNTGELF	TRBV5-1	TRBJ2-2
ASSSWAANTEAF	TRBV5-4	TRBJ1-1
ASSQGVAGFNEQF	TRBV18	TRBJ2-1
ASSEPGGGPGETQY	TRBV6-1	TRBJ2-5
ASSYRQGSGELF	TRBV6-2/TRBV6-3	TRBJ2-2
ASSTTGYSNQPQH	TRBV5-8	TRBJ1-5
ASTPTGVSTDTQY	TRBV19	TRBJ2-3
ASSVLAASTDTQY	TRBV28	TRBJ2-3
ASSPPLAGVADTQY	TRBV18	TRBJ2-3
ASSLLRGGLYNEQF	TRBV28	TRBJ2-1
ASSLTRNSNQPQH	TRBV19	TRBJ1-5
ASTLQGRGSATNEKLF	TRBV5-1	TRBJ1-4
ASMENGGQGYQPQH	TRBV19	TRBJ1-5
ASGGKALDYGYT	TRBV19	TRBJ1-2